This TCR beta chain was recorded in a study of graft-versus-host responses after intestinal transplantation. Turning to the study itself: Among the recipients, transplants were multivisceral, liver-intestinal, or isolated intestinal. The study gave all recipients anti-thymocyte globulin induction, then tacrolimus and steroids for approximately 3 years.

Whole-study findings and limits: Recipient bone marrow held GvH clones, some seen earlier in ileum or blood. Early post-transplant HvG declines tracked with peak circulating GvH clone levels.

A note on this clone: Its cognate antigen is unknown.

Method: immunoSEQ multiplex PCR; TCRdb's copy keeps in-frame clones and lacks some. This table holds tens of thousands of clones, 75% to 95% found once. This sequence was found in a human donor who received an intestinal transplant. Sequences were derived from unstimulated CD4+ T cells sorted from spleen or lymph node cells, sampled before intestinal transplant.

The CDR3 DNA reads TGTGCCAGCTCACCCCGCATGATCATGCCGAGCTCCTACAATGAGCAGTTCTTC. Protein product: CASSPRMIMPSSYNEQFF. This sequence joins TRBV18 and TRBJ2-1; D gene ambiguous. The germline V and J ends were trimmed by 3 bases and 0 bases, with 18 bases remaining between them. The length of the CDR3 is 18 residues. The germline V gene encodes CDR1 KGHSH and CDR2 LQKENI.